The 30 T cell receptor beta chains given below trace back to one sample, sequenced in a study of T cell responses to AZD1222 COVID-19 vaccine. Sequencing was performed with immunoSEQ multiplex PCR; in TCRdb, only in-frame clones are kept and a portion is missing. Among around 99,000 clones listed, about 89% were seen once. This specimen was peripheral blood, taken 28 days after the second AZD1222 dose. Receptors were obtained from an adult who received the AZD1222 COVID-19 vaccine.

This chain uses TRBV7-5 with TRBJ1-5. TRBV7-5 is a recognized pseudogene. This CDR3 has 14 amino acids. The CDR3 region is CARSLVREVGPQHF. The CDR3 region has the DNA TGTGCCAGAAGCTTAGTCAGGGAGGTTGGGCCCCAGCATTTT.

This clone was counted a single time. This chain links TRBV9 with TRBJ1-2; 8 bases fit TRBD1. This CDR3 has 17 amino acids. Germline V gene sequence: CDR1 SGDLS, CDR2 YYNGEE. V dropped 0 bases and J dropped 5; count of bases not matched to a gene: 12. The CDR3 bases are TGTGCCAGCAGCGTAGAGGGGACAGGCCGGAACCTATATGGCTACACCTTC. The encoded protein is CASSVEGTGRNLYGYTF. The variable domain in full, completed from reference TRBV9 and TRBJ1-2, reads DSGVTQTPKHLITATGQRVTLRCSPRSGDLSVYWYQQSLDQGLQFLIQYYNGEERAKGNILERFSAQQFPDLHSELNLSSLELGDSALYFCASSVEGTGRNLYGYTFGSGTRLTVV.

The chain carries TRBV28 and TRBJ2-5; 15 nucleotides match TRBD2. The CDR3 has 18 residues. Looked up from germline, CDR1 is MDHEN and CDR2 is SYDVKM. The V and J ends lost 7 bases and 0 bases, in that order; junction bases with no gene match: 9. This CDR3 is CASNKGLAGGRNQETQYF. The DNA of the CDR3 is TGTGCCAGCAACAAAGGACTAGCGGGAGGGCGGAACCAAGAGACCCAGTACTTC.

This clone was seen only once. This chain connects TRBV3-1 (or the pseudogene TRBV3-2) to TRBJ2-3, with D hard to call. V lost 4 bases to trimming and J lost 2 bases, with 4 bases between them. The CDR3 contains 12 residues. Germline assignment: CDR1 LGHDT and CDR2 YNNKEL (reference sequence). CDR3 sequence reads: CASSRNTDTQYF. The CDR3 region has the DNA TGTGCCAGCAGCCGAAACACAGATACGCAGTATTTT.

The rearrangement uses TRBV13 and TRBJ2-2, with 7 bases matching TRBD2. Germline V gene lookup returns CDR1 PRHDT and CDR2 FYEKMQ (reference sequence). The CDR3 has 13 amino acids. V lost 4 bases, J lost 6 bases, and 2 bases stayed unmatched. For the CDR3, the DNA is TGTGCCAGCAGCTCACTAGCGCCCGGGGAGCTGTTTTTT. Its protein product is CASSSLAPGELFF.

This clone was observed a single time. This chain joins TRBV28 and TRBJ1-1, with 10 bases that match TRBD1. The CDR3 has 16 amino acids. Germline CDR1 reads MDHEN; CDR2 reads SYDVKM. Trimming took 8 bases from V and 5 from J; bases not matched to a gene: 14. For the CDR3, the DNA is TGTGCCAGCTTCACGAGACAGGGGGCGAGATGGACTGAAGCTTTCTTT. It specifies CASFTRQGARWTEAFF.

This clone was detected only once. The rearrangement uses TRBV2 and TRBJ2-3, with TRBD2 matching over 10 bases. Germline CDR1 is SNHLY and CDR2 is FYNNEI. Losses at the gene ends were 3 bases for V and 6 bases for J; bases not matched to a gene: 9. The CDR3 extends over 16 amino acids. The CDR3 protein is CASSELAGALTDTQYF. CDR3 nucleotides: TGTGCCAGCAGTGAGCTAGCGGGGGCCCTGACGGATACGCAGTATTTT.

The J gene is TRBJ1-1, the V gene TRBV7-9, with unresolved D. V was pared by 3 bases and J by 9 bases, with 5 bases between. This CDR3 is built from 10 residues. The germline V gene encodes CDR1 SEHNR and CDR2 FQNEAQ (reference sequence). CDR3 amino acids: CASSLEKAFF. The CDR3 nucleotides read TGTGCCAGCAGCTTGGAGAAAGCTTTCTTT.

CDR3 amino acids: CAWSVGAGLITTDTQYF. In DNA, the CDR3 is TGTGCCTGGAGTGTAGGCGCTGGGTTGATCACCACAGATACGCAGTATTTT. The J gene is TRBJ2-3, the V gene TRBV30, with D unclear. This CDR3 spans 17 amino acids. The germline V gene encodes CDR1 GTSNPN and CDR2 SVGIG (reference sequence). Between the trimmed V and J ends, which lost 0 bases and 2 bases, there was a span of 18 bases. The variable domain in full, completed from reference TRBV30 and TRBJ2-3, reads SQTIHQWPATLVQPVGSPLSLECTVEGTSNPNLYWYRQAAGRGLQLLFYSVGIGQISSEVPQNLSASRPQDRQFILSSKKLLLSDSGFYLCAWSVGAGLITTDTQYFGPGTRLTVL.

This clone was picked up one time. The CDR3 reads CASSQEKGLAGVTGELFF. The CDR3 DNA follows: TGTGCCAGCAGCCAAGAAAAGGGACTAGCGGGAGTCACCGGGGAGCTGTTTTTT. The chain combines TRBV14 with TRBJ2-2; 14 nucleotides agree with TRBD2. The germline V gene encodes CDR1 SGHDN and CDR2 FVKESK. The V gene end was trimmed by 0 bases and the J gene end by 4 bases; junction bases not matched to a gene: 4. This CDR3 contains 18 residues.

The gene calls are TRBV15 and TRBJ2-7, with D possibly being TRBD1 (5 bases). CDR3 size: 15 residues. V lost 2 bases, J lost 0 bases, and 11 bases lay in between. Germline V lookup: CDR1 LNHNV, CDR2 YYDKDF (reference sequence). CDR3 amino acids: CATSRQGWSSYEQYF. DNA of the CDR3: TGTGCCACCAGCAGACAGGGCTGGAGCTCCTACGAGCAGTACTTC.

This clone was detected once. The rearrangement links TRBV27 to TRBJ2-2; perhaps TRBD2 as D (7 bases). CDR1 and CDR2 (germline): MNHEY, SMNVEV (reference sequence). V was cut by 6 bases and J by 1 base, with 15 bases left in between. The CDR3 consists of 16 residues. CDR3 region: CASSYLGGQNTGELFF. CDR3 DNA sequence: TGTGCCAGCAGCTATCTGGGGGGGCAGAACACCGGGGAGCTGTTTTTT.

The chain combines TRBV6-2 or TRBV6-3 with TRBJ2-7; no definite D call. This CDR3 is built from 16 residues. CDR1 and CDR2 from the germline V gene are MNHEY and SVGEGT. Trimming removed 4 bases at V and 6 bases at J, with 22 bases between. The CDR3 here is CASSSTKASLRCEQYF. The CDR3 region has the DNA TGTGCCAGCAGTTCGACGAAAGCTTCCTTGAGGTGCGAGCAGTACTTC.

V is TRBV30 and J is TRBJ2-7; D gene ambiguous. Germline loops: CDR1 GTSNPN, CDR2 SVGIG (reference sequence). This CDR3 contains 11 residues. V gave up 3 bases and J gave up 4 bases, with 7 bases separating them. This CDR3 is CAWRGRYEQYF. CDR3 coding DNA: TGTGCCTGGAGAGGTCGATACGAGCAGTACTTC.

The J gene is TRBJ2-1, the V gene TRBV19; D remains ambiguous. Germline values: CDR1 LNHDA, CDR2 SQIVND (reference sequence). The CDR3 runs to 14 residues. Trimming removed 0 bases at V and 1 base at J, with 4 bases between. The CDR3, as DNA: TGTGCCAGTAGTATAGAGGGGTCCTACAATGAGCAGTTCTTC. Protein: CASSIEGSYNEQFF.

This clone appeared a single time. The chain combines TRBV21-1 with TRBJ2-7; the D call of TRBD2 is as the table states it, not checked on the DNA. TRBV21-1 corresponds to a pseudogene. The CDR3 spans 23 residues. The CDR3 DNA reads as TGTGCCAGCAGCATGAAGAAAGTTAGGGGGCCAGGGGGACTAGCGGGTTTGTTCTACGAGCAGTACTTC. Its translation: CASSMKKVRGPGGLAGLFYEQYF.

The chain links TRBV6-2 or TRBV6-3 to TRBJ2-1; 7 nucleotides align to TRBD1. The length of the CDR3 is 15 residues. CDR1 MNHEY and CDR2 SVGEGT come from the germline V gene. Trimming took 5 bases from V and 4 from J; bases not matched to a gene: 8. For the CDR3, the DNA is TGTGCCAGCAGTCTTCCGGGACAGACTTACAATGAGCAGTTCTTC. Encoded protein: CASSLPGQTYNEQFF.

The J gene is TRBJ2-3, the V gene TRBV23-1; 7 bases match TRBD2. TRBV23-1 is annotated as an ORF whose role is uncertain. CDR3 length equals 18 residues. The V segment lost 7 bases and the J segment 7 bases; nucleotides outside the gene matches: 23. The CDR3 coding sequence is TGCGCCAGCACCGGACTAGTTATTGGCGGGGTGGGATGGAATACGCAGTATTTT. This translates into CASTGLVIGGVGWNTQYF.

This chain connects TRBV9 to TRBJ2-7; 7 bases agree with TRBD2. V lost 3 bases, J lost 0 bases, and 3 bases stayed unmatched. Germline-derived CDR1 and CDR2 are SGDLS and YYNGEE. This CDR3 comprises 14 residues. The CDR3 region is CASSGEGSSYEQYF. The CDR3 nucleotides are TGTGCCAGCAGCGGGGAGGGTAGCTCCTACGAGCAGTACTTC.

The chain joins TRBV5-4 to TRBJ2-7; 7 bases fit TRBD1. Per the germline V gene, CDR1 is SGHNT and CDR2 is YYREEE (reference sequence). This CDR3 has 15 residues. Trimming took 4 bases from V and 1 from J; bases not matched to a gene: 8. Written as DNA, the CDR3 is TGTGCCAGCAGCCCAAGACAGGGATTTTCCTACGAGCAGTACTTC. Its protein is CASSPRQGFSYEQYF. Based on the CDR3 plus reference TRBV5-4 and TRBJ2-7, the full variable domain is ETGVTQSPTHLIKTRGQQVTLRCSSQSGHNTVSWYQQALGQGPQFIFQYYREEENGRGNFPPRFSGLQFPNYSSELNVNALELDDSALYLCASSPRQGFSYEQYFGPGTRLTVT.

This rearrangement joins TRBV19 to TRBJ1-2, with 7 bases matching TRBD1. J lost 2 bases, V lost 2 bases, and 11 bases had no gene match. The germline CDR1 and CDR2 sequences are LNHDA and SQIVND (reference sequence). The CDR3 is 17 residues long. The CDR3 DNA is TGTGCCAGTAGTATAAAAGGACAGGCCTCCCTGAACTATGGCTACACCTTC. Amino acid sequence: CASSIKGQASLNYGYTF.

The chain recombines TRBV7-9 with TRBJ1-5; 8 bases map to TRBD1. The CDR3 has 16 residues. Germline CDR1 is SEHNR and CDR2 is FQNEAQ (reference sequence). Unmatched junction bases numbered 8, after V lost 3 bases and J lost 4 bases. CDR3 region: CASSLGRTGRNQPQHF. The CDR3 region has the DNA TGTGCCAGCAGCTTGGGCAGGACAGGGCGTAATCAGCCCCAGCATTTT.

This clone was seen more than once but under ten times. The genes are TRBV15 and TRBJ1-3; D is possibly TRBD1 (5 bases). Germline V lookup: CDR1 LNHNV, CDR2 YYDKDF (reference sequence). The CDR3 is made up of 15 amino acids. V gave up 4 bases and J gave up 3 bases, with 13 bases separating them. The CDR3 is CATSTAQGGGNTIYF. The CDR3 bases are TGTGCCACCAGCACCGCCCAGGGAGGTGGAAACACCATATATTTT.

The chain is built from TRBV6-6 and TRBJ2-6, with 7 nucleotides matching TRBD2. V dropped 2 bases and J dropped 0; count of bases not matched to a gene: 1. The CDR3 sequence is 16 residues long. Germline CDR1 reads MNHNY; CDR2 reads SVGAGI (reference sequence). In nucleotides, the CDR3 is TGTGCCAGCAGTTACGGGGGGGGCTCTGGGGCCAACGTCCTGACTTTC. It specifies CASSYGGGSGANVLTF.

The rearrangement links TRBV18 to TRBJ2-1; no clear D gene. V lost 3 bases and J 0 bases, leaving 9 bases between the germline ends. The CDR3 loop spans 15 amino acids. From germline, CDR1 is KGHSH and CDR2 LQKENI. The CDR3 sequence is CASSPPSLSYNEQFF. The DNA for the CDR3 is TGTGCCAGCTCACCCCCCTCCCTCTCCTACAATGAGCAGTTCTTC.

The chain carries TRBV14 and TRBJ1-2; D possibly corresponds to TRBD1 (5 bases). CDR1 is SGHDN and CDR2 is FVKESK in the germline V gene. This CDR3 contains 17 residues. V lost 4 bases to trimming and J lost 3 bases, with 21 bases between them. CDR3 residues: CASSPPLSGTLYYGYTF. The DNA for the CDR3 is TGTGCCAGCAGCCCCCCATTATCAGGGACTCTATACTATGGCTACACCTTC.

The chain combines TRBV7-2 with TRBJ2-7; D not certain. The CDR3 contains 12 residues. V dropped 3 bases and J dropped 3 bases, with 6 bases sitting between them. Germline V gene data show CDR1 as SGHTA and CDR2 as FQGNSA. The CDR3 bases are TGTGCCAGCAGCTTCGGTGTCTACGAGCAGTACTTC. Amino acid sequence: CASSFGVYEQYF.

V is TRBV2 and J is TRBJ1-5, with TRBD1 as a possible D gene (6 bases). Trimming pared 4 bases from V and 5 bases from J, leaving 15 bases between. Germline V gene lookup returns CDR1 SNHLY and CDR2 FYNNEI. This CDR3 region has 15 residues. Here the CDR3 DNA reads TGTGCCAGCAGTGGGACCCGGGACACATATCAGCCCCAGCATTTT. This gives the protein CASSGTRDTYQPQHF.

This clone was detected a few times. The CDR3 protein is CASSQDGNQPQHF. DNA for the CDR3: TGCGCCAGCAGCCAAGATGGAAATCAGCCCCAGCATTTT. This chain connects TRBV4-1 to TRBJ1-5; the D is unclear. Between the trimmed V and J ends, which lost 0 bases and 4 bases, there was a span of 4 bases. Germline assignment: CDR1 MGHRA and CDR2 YSYEKL. This CDR3 comprises 13 residues.

The V call is TRBV6-2 or TRBV6-3, the J call TRBJ1-5; no definite D call. Germline V gene sequence: CDR1 MNHEY, CDR2 SVGEGT. The CDR3 is 14 amino acids. The germline V and J ends were trimmed by 5 bases and 6 bases, with 14 bases remaining between them. The CDR3 loop is CASSPSTLSQPQHF. CDR3 sequence (DNA): TGTGCCAGCAGTCCGTCGACACTTAGTCAGCCCCAGCATTTT.